What follows describes a single T cell receptor beta chain. The data are from a study of blood T cell repertoires in COVID-19. This table comes from immunoSEQ multiplex PCR, and its TCRdb copy is limited to in-frame clones, with some not included. The data contain 150,000 to 200,000 clones, more than 70% of them seen just once; the ten biggest clones take up 2% to 2.5%. Sequenced: peripheral blood. The receptor was derived from a middle-aged man who had recovered from COVID-19.

The CDR3 DNA reads TGTGCCAGCAGCGTCTGGGGACAGGGATTTTCGGGCGAGCAGTACTTC. Amino acid sequence: CASSVWGQGFSGEQYF. The genes are TRBV7-2 and TRBJ2-7, with TRBD1 identical over 9 bases. This CDR3 region has 16 residues. The V and J ends lost 5 bases and 6 bases, in that order; junction bases with no gene match: 14. CDR1 is SGHTA and CDR2 is FQGNSA in the germline V gene.